The TCR beta chain under discussion was sequenced for a study of beta chain features in type 1 diabetes. The study reverse transcribed the entire isolated RNA, so it sequenced expressed TCRB transcripts. Sequencing used immunoSEQ multiplex PCR; TCRdb keeps in-frame clones, though not all of them. In the table there are about 250,000 clones, 12% to 15% of which are singletons. V lost 4 bases, J lost 0 bases, and 9 bases stayed unmatched. Germline CDR1 is ENHRY and CDR2 is SYGVKD. The CDR3 covers 17 residues. Source material: naive CD4+ T cells from blood. The chain links TRBV10-3 to TRBJ2-7; 10 bases agree with TRBD2. This TCR came from a woman aged 40 to 50 in good health. The chain's CDR3 is CAISARTSGDLSYEQYF. The CDR3 DNA is TGTGCCATCAGTGCTCGAACTAGCGGGGACCTCTCCTACGAGCAGTACTTC.